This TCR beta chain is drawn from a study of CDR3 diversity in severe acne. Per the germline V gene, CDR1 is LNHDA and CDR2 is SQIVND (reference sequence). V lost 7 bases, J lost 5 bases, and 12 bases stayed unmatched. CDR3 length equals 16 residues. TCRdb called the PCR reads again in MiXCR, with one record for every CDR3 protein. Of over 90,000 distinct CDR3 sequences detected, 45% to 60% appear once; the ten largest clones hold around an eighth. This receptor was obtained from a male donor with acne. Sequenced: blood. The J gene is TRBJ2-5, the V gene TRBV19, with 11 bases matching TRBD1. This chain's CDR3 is CASTVSPWDRGETQYF. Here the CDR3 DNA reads TGTGCCAGTACTGTTAGCCCATGGGACAGGGGGGAGACCCAGTACTTC.